A single T cell receptor beta chain is shown here with its context. This clonotype registers as medium-sized (0.01 to 0.1%) within its sample. It has no known antigen specificity. Base qualities are not recorded, but no much larger clone differs from it by a single base. Sequencing relied on a NextSeq 500. The QIAseq Immune Repertoire RNA Library Kit, Human TCR Panel was used to prepare TCR libraries from approximately 15 ng of total RNA. Sequencing of the TCR libraries was done on an Illumina NextSeq with a Mid Output V2 kit and asymmetric 261x41 paired-end reads. Every TCR library was diluted down to around 4 nM, then pooled, denatured and loaded at 0.85 to 1 pM. In the paper's pipeline: Processing of the TCR FASTQ files took place in the QIAGEN GeneGlobe Data Analysis Center, and downstream analysis was done in R 3.5.2. Clonality was computed as one minus Shannon entropy normalized by the log of the number of unique productive sequences. Within each subset, Fisher exact tests at 5% FDR identified TRA or TRB clonotypes differing in abundance between baseline and M1. Clonotypes with differential abundance were put into four groups: emerging, expanding, contracting or non-expanding/contracting. Morisita's overlap index was used to measure how much repertoires overlapped between patients. TCRdb reworked the public reads: Q25 trimming with fastp, MiXCR clone assembly, productive beta chains retained. Rows with one shared CDR3 protein collapse into an entry with the most common genes and DNA. The V and J calls, along with clone size, are taken from TCRdb and not from the paper's own processing. Recorded for this sample are some 500 distinct CDR3 sequences; 10% to 13% of them occurred a single time. 15% to 20% of the sample belongs to the ten largest clones.

This record belongs to a study of circulating CD8 cells and anti-PD-1 response in melanoma (dated by TCRdb to about 2020). Regarding the research as a whole: Nivolumab was given to patients intravenously at 3 mg/kg every 2 weeks. Of the 13 patients in the melanoma cohort, seven received anti-PD-1 as first-line therapy and six had prior targeted therapy or immunotherapy. Patients with complete or partial responses were classified as responders; those with stable or progressive disease (RECIST v1.1) as non-responders. In on-treatment samples, a biotinylated anti-human IgG4 antibody was used to detect PD-1. The TCR repertoire analysis included approximately 11 melanoma patients, of whom 7 were non-responders and 4 were responders. Beyond this particular receptor, the publication reports: Repertoires were found to be largely private between subsets, with under 7.5% of TRB clonotypes shared at M1, and the highest sharing was observed between DPOS and TIGIT. Because material was limited, most experiments were generally run without replicates. The cohort mixed treatment-naive and previously treated patients, which the authors noted could influence results. Only baseline and M1 samples, drawn from a small cohort with few responders, went into the published TCR repertoire comparisons. Diversity was greatest in the DNEG repertoire, PD-1 and DPOS had similar and higher clonality, and TIGIT repertoires had the lowest diversity. Because tumor material could not be accessed, tumor reactivity was instead assessed with peptide assays on expanded sorted subsets.

Four subsets defined by PD-1 and/or TIGIT were sorted from live CD3+CD8+TCRalphabeta+ cells on a BD FACSAria II cell sorter. Circulating CD8 T cells were sorted into four subsets by PD-1 and TIGIT expression to characterize their relevance to anti-PD-1 therapy response. For each sorted CD8 T-cell subset, both the TCR alpha and TCR beta chains were sequenced. Peripheral blood was collected at three points: before the first anti-PD-1 injection, after two injections and after four injections. PBMCs were isolated immediately by Ficoll gradient centrifugation. Until use, PBMCs were stored frozen in liquid nitrogen in RPMI containing approximately 19% FCS and approximately 9.7% DMSO. After thawing, PBMCs were stained with a viability dye and with antibodies against CD3, CD8alpha, TCRalphabeta, PD-1 and TIGIT. Total RNA was extracted with the RNeasy Kit, and a RIN above 7 was reached by every sample. For this chain, trimming is 4 bases at the V end and 2 bases at the J end, and the number of junction bases without a gene match is 5. CDR1 and CDR2 were assigned from the germline V gene (reference sequence) as SEHNR and FQNEAQ. The CDR3 spans 14 residues, from the cysteine through the phenylalanine. The kept DNA is CDR3 alone, 42 bases in frame from the first base.

Recombination joined TRBV7-9 with TRBJ2-7; TRBD1 matches 7 bases in the middle. This specimen was CD8+ T cells from PBMCs, taken at baseline or after one month of anti-PD-1 therapy (not recorded which). The receptor's source is a human donor with melanoma. This receptor has the CDR3 CASSSYGQAYEQYF. Here is the DNA: TGTGCCAGCAGCTCCTACGGACAGGCCTACGAGCAGTACTTC.